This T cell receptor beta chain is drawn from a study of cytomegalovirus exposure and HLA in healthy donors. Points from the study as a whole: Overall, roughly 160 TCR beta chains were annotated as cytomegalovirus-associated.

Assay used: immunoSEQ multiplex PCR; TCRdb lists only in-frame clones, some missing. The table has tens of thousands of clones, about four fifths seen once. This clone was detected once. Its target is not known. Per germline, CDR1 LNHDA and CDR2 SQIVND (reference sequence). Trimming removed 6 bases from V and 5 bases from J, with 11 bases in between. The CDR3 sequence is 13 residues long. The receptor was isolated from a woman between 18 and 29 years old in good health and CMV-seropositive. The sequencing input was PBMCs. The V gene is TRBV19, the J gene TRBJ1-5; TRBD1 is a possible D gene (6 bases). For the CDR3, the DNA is TGTGCCAGTAGATGGGGGGGGCATCAGCCCCAGCATTTT. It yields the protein CASRWGGHQPQHF.